The following is a TCR beta chain sequence with its context. The data were taken from a study of T-cell reconstitution after alpha-beta-depleted transplantation in children. Unique molecular identifiers were used in preparing the TCRbeta library. TCRdb re-analysed the PCR reads in MiXCR, keeping a single row per CDR3 protein. The data contain about 980,000 distinct CDR3 sequences, around 30% of them singletons. The V and J ends lost 4 bases and 2 bases respectively, with 15 bases between them. The CDR3 covers 15 residues. This clonotype was sampled from a boy younger than two who had a stem cell transplant for SCID, so the T cells may come from the graft donor. The chain has TRBV12-3 or TRBV12-4 and TRBJ2-7; D is perhaps TRBD2 (6 bases). The sequences come from PBMCs, mostly from graft donor cells, collected 360 days after TCRalphabeta/CD19-depleted stem cell transplant. The CDR3 nucleotides read TGTGCCAGCAGTTATCAGCGGGCTCCCACCTACGAGCAGTACTTC. Protein sequence: CASSYQRAPTYEQYF.